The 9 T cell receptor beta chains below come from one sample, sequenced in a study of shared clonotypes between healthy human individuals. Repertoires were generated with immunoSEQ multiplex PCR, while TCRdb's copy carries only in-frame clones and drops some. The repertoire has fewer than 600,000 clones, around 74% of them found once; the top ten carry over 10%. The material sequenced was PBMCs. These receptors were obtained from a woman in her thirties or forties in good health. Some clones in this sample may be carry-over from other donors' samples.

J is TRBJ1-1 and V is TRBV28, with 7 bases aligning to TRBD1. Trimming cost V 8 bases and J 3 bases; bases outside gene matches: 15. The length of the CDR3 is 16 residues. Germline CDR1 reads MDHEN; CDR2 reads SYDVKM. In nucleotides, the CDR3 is TGTGCCAGCCCCTTGCCCTTAACGACAGGGCACACTGAAGCTTTCTTT. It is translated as CASPLPLTTGHTEAFF.

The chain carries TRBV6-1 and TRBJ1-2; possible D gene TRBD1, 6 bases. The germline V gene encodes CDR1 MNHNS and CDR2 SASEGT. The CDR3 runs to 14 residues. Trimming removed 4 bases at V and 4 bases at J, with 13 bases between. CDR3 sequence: CASSARGISYGYTF. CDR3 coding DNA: TGTGCCAGCAGTGCTAGGGGGATATCCTATGGCTACACCTTC.

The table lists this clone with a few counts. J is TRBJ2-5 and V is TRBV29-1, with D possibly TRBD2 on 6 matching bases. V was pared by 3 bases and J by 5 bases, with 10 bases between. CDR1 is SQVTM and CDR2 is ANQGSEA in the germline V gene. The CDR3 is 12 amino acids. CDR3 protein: CSVEDREETQYF. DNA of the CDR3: TGCAGCGTTGAGGACCGGGAGGAGACCCAGTACTTC.

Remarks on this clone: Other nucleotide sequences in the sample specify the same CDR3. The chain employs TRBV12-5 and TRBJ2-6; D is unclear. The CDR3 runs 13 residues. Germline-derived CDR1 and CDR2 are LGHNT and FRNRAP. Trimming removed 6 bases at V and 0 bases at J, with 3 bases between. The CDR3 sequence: CASGNSGANVLTF. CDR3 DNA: TGTGCTAGTGGCAACTCTGGGGCCAACGTCCTGACTTTC.

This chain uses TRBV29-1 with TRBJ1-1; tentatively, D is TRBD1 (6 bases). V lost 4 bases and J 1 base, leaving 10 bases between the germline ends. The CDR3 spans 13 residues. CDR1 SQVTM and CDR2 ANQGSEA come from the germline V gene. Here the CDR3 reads CSVAGGANTEAFF. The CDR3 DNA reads TGCAGCGTTGCGGGGGGGGCGAACACTGAAGCTTTCTTT.

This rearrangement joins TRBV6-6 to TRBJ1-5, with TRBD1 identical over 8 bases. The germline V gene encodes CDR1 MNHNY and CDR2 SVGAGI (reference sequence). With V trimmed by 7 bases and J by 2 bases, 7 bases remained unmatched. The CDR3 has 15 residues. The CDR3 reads CASTWTGFGNQPQHF. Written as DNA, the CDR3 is TGTGCCAGCACCTGGACAGGGTTCGGCAATCAGCCCCAGCATTTT.

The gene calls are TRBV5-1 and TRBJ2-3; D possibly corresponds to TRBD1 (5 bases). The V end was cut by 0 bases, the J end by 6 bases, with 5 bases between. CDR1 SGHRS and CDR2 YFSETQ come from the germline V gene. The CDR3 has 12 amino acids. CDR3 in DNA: TGCGCCAGCAGCTTGGACAGGGATACGCAGTATTTT. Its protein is CASSLDRDTQYF.

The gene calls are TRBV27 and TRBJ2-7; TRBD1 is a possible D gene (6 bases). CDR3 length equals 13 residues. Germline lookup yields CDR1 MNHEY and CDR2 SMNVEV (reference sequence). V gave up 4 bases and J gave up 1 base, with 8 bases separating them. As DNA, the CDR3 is TGTGCCAGCAGTTACACAGGGTCCTACGAGCAGTACTTC. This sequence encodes CASSYTGSYEQYF.

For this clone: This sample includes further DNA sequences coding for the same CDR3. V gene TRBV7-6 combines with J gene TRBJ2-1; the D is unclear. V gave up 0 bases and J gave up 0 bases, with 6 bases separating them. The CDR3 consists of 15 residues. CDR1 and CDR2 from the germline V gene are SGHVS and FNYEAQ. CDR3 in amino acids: CASSLAGSSYNEQFF. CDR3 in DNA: TGTGCCAGCAGCTTAGCGGGTAGCTCCTACAATGAGCAGTTCTTC.